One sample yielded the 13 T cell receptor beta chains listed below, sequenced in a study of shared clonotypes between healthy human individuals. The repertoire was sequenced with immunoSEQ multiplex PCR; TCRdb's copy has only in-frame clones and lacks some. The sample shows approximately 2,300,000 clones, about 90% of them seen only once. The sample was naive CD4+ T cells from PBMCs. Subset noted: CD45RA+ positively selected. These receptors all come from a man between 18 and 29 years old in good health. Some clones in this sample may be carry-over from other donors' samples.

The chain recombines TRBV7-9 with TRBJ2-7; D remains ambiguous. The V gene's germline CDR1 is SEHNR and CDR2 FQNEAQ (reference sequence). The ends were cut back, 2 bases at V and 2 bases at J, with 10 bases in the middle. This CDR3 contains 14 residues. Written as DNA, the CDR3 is TGTGCCAGCAGCTTATGGCAGGCCCCCTACGAGCAGTACTTC. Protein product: CASSLWQAPYEQYF.

The CDR3 region has the DNA TGTGCCAGTAGGAAACGGACTAGCGTAAACACCGGGGAGCTGTTTTTT. It encodes CASRKRTSVNTGELFF. This chain joins TRBV19 and TRBJ2-2; TRBD2 matches at 9 bases. V lost 6 bases, J lost 2 bases, and 7 bases stayed unmatched. Germline values: CDR1 LNHDA, CDR2 SQIVND (reference sequence). The CDR3 runs to 16 residues.

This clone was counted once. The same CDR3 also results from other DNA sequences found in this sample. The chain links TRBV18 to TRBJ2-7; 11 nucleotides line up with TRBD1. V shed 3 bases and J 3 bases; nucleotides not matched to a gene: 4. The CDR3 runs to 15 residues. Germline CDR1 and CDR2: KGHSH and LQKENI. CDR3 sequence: CASSPGQGAFYEQYF. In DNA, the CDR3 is TGTGCCAGCTCACCCGGACAGGGGGCATTCTACGAGCAGTACTTC.

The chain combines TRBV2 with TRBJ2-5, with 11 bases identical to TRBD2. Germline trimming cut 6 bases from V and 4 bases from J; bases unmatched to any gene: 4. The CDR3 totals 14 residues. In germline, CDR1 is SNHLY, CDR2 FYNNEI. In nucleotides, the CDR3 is TGTGCCAGCAGGGGTAGCGGGAGGGTAGAGACCCAGTACTTC. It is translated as CASRGSGRVETQYF.

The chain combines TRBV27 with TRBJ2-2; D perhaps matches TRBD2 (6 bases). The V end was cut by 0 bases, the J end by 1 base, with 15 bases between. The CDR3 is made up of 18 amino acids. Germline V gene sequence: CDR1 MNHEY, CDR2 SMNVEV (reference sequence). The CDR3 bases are TGTGCCAGCAGTTTATCTGATTGGTGGACTATGAACACCGGGGAGCTGTTTTTT. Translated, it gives CASSLSDWWTMNTGELFF.

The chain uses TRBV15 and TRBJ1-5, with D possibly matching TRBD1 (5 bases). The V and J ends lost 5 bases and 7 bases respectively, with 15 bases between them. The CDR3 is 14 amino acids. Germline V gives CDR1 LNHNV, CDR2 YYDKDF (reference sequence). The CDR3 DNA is TGTGCCACCAGCGCGGGGGTGTCAAGACAGCCCCAGCATTTT. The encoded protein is CATSAGVSRQPQHF.

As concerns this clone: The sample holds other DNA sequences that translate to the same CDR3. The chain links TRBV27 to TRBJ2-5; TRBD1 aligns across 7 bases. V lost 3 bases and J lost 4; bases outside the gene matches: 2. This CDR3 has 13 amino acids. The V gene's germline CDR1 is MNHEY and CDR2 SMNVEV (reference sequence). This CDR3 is CASSFRGSETQYF. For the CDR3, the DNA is TGTGCCAGCAGTTTCAGGGGGTCAGAGACCCAGTACTTC.

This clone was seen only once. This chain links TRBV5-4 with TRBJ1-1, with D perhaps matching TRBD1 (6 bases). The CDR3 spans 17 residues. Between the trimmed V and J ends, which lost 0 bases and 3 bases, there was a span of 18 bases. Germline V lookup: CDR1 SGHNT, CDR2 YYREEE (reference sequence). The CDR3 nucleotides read TGTGCCAGCAGCTTGGGCGCATTCCGGGACACCTACACTGAAGCTTTCTTT. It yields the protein CASSLGAFRDTYTEAFF.

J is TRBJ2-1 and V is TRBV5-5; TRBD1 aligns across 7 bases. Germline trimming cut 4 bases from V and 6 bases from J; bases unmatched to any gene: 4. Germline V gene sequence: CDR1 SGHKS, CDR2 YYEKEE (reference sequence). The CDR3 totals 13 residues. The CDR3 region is CASSPNRGNEQFF. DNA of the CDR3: TGTGCCAGCAGCCCTAACAGGGGCAATGAGCAGTTCTTC.

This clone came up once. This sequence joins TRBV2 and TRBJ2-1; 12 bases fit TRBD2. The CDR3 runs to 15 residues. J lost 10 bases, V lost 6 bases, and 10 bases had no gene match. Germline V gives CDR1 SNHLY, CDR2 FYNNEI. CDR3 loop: CASSASGRAGGEQFF. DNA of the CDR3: TGTGCCAGCAGCGCTAGCGGGAGGGCCGGGGGGGAGCAGTTCTTC.

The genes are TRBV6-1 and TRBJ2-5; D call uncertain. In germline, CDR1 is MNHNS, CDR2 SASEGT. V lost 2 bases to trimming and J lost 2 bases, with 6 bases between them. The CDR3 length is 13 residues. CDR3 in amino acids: CASSEIRQETQYF. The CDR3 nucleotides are TGTGCCAGCAGTGAAATCAGACAAGAGACCCAGTACTTC.

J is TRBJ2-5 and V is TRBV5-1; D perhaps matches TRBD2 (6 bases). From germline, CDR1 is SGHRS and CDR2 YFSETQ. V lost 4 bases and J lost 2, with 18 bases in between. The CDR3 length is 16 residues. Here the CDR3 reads CASSLGGGTRQETQYF. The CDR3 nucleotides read TGCGCCAGCAGCCTCGGAGGCGGGACCAGACAAGAGACCCAGTACTTC. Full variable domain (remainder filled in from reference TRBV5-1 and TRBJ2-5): KAGVTQTPRYLIKTRGQQVTLSCSPISGHRSVSWYQQTPGQGLQFLFEYFSETQRNKGNFPGRFSGRQFSNSRSEMNVSTLELGDSALYLCASSLGGGTRQETQYFGPGTRLLVL.

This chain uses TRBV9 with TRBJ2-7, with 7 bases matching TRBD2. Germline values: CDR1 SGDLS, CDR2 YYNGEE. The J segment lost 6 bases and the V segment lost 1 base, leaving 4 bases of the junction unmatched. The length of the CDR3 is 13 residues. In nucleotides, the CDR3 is TGTGCCAGCAGCGTACGCGGGAGAAGCGAGCAGTACTTC. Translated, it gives CASSVRGRSEQYF.